These 10 T cell receptor beta chains came from one sample sequenced in a study of identical twins. Via MiXCR, TCRdb re-called the 5' RACE reads, giving one row per CDR3 protein. The data hold 500,000 to 650,000 distinct CDR3 sequences, with about 7.1% observed a single time. The sample also formed part of further work on yellow fever vaccine responses in identical twins.

Material: PBMCs. These receptors were obtained from a woman between 18 and 29 years old in good health.

This rearrangement joins TRBV10-2 to TRBJ2-1; D is perhaps TRBD1 or TRBD2 (5 bases each). Trimming removed 3 bases at V and 12 bases at J, with 12 bases between. CDR3 length: 12 amino acids. Germline values: CDR1 WSHSY, CDR2 SAAADI. CDR3 region: CASSEVMGPQFF. The CDR3 DNA follows: TGCGCCAGCAGTGAAGTTATGGGACCGCAGTTCTTC.

The sample holds many counts of this clonotype. The chain employs TRBV12-3 or TRBV12-4 and TRBJ2-1; 7 bases fit TRBD2. V was pared by 4 bases and J by 5 bases, with 8 bases of the junction left unmatched. CDR3 length: 15 amino acids. In nucleotides, the CDR3 is TGTGCCAGCAGTTCGGGGAGGGGCATCCACAATGAGCAGTTCTTC. Its protein is CASSSGRGIHNEQFF.

J is TRBJ2-5 and V is TRBV6-1; the D gene could be TRBD1 or TRBD2 (5 bases each). The length of the CDR3 is 15 residues. Trimming cost V 3 bases and J 0 bases, with 11 bases left between them. The germline V gene encodes CDR1 MNHNS and CDR2 SASEGT. For the CDR3, the DNA is TGTGCCAGCAGTGATTACCCGGGACACCAAGAGACCCAGTACTTC. It translates to CASSDYPGHQETQYF.

The sample holds a few counts of this clonotype. V is TRBV10-3 and J is TRBJ1-1, with 12 bases that match TRBD1. From germline, CDR1 is ENHRY and CDR2 SYGVKD. The ends lost 4 bases at V and 1 base at J; junction bases unmatched: 4. The CDR3 totals 16 residues. CDR3 sequence: CAISGGTGGRNTEAFF. CDR3 nucleotide sequence: TGTGCCATCAGTGGGGGGACAGGGGGCCGGAACACTGAAGCTTTCTTT.

This clonotype was detected only a few times. J is TRBJ2-7 and V is TRBV3-1; 7 positions match TRBD2. The CDR3 extends over 13 amino acids. The ends lost 7 bases at V and 0 bases at J; junction bases unmatched: 3. Germline CDR1 is LGHDT and CDR2 is YNNKEL (reference sequence). The CDR3 DNA follows: TGTGCCAGCAAGTTAGCGGGCTCCTACGAGCAGTACTTC. As protein: CASKLAGSYEQYF.

This clonotype occurred a few times. The rearrangement joins TRBV24-1 to TRBJ2-3; the D gene is possibly TRBD2 (6 bases). V shed 5 bases and J shed 3 bases, with 11 bases lying between them. This CDR3 has 14 amino acids. Germline lookup yields CDR1 KGHDR and CDR2 SFDVKD. The CDR3 DNA reads TGTGCCACCAGTGTCGGGAGACAGACAGATACGCAGTATTTT. Encoded protein: CATSVGRQTDTQYF.

The chain has TRBV28 and TRBJ1-5; possibly TRBD1 for D (5 bases). In germline, CDR1 is MDHEN, CDR2 SYDVKM. CDR3 length equals 15 residues. Deletions cut 10 bases from V and 3 bases from J, with 19 bases between. The CDR3 sequence: CATRSGTDFNQPQHF. CDR3 sequence (DNA): TGTGCCACAAGATCCGGGACGGACTTCAATCAGCCCCAGCATTTT.

The rearrangement joins TRBV7-2 to TRBJ2-7, with 7 bases that match TRBD1. The V gene end was trimmed by 5 bases and the J gene end by 6 bases; junction bases not matched to a gene: 7. Per the germline V gene, CDR1 is SGHTA and CDR2 is FQGNSA. The length of the CDR3 is 13 residues. CDR3 sequence: CASSPQGVGEQYV. CDR3 sequence (DNA): TGTGCCAGCAGCCCTCAGGGGGTTGGCGAGCAGTACGTC.

The CDR3 nucleotides are TGTGCCACCAGCAGGGAACTTACCGGGACAGGGGGCGTGTACGAGCAGTACTTC. Translated, it gives CATSRELTGTGGVYEQYF. This chain connects TRBV15 to TRBJ2-7, with 12 bases that match TRBD1. V shed 3 bases and J 4 bases; nucleotides not matched to a gene: 13. The CDR3 runs to 18 residues. Germline V gene lookup returns CDR1 LNHNV and CDR2 YYDKDF (reference sequence).

The sample holds one count of this clonotype. CDR3 bases: TGCAGCGTTGTGGAACAGGGGTCGGTCTACGAGCAGTACTTC. Its protein is CSVVEQGSVYEQYF. The genes are TRBV29-1 and TRBJ2-7; TRBD1 aligns across 7 bases. The CDR3 runs 14 residues. The germline CDR1 and CDR2 sequences are SQVTM and ANQGSEA. The V segment lost 4 bases and the J segment 3 bases; nucleotides outside the gene matches: 9.